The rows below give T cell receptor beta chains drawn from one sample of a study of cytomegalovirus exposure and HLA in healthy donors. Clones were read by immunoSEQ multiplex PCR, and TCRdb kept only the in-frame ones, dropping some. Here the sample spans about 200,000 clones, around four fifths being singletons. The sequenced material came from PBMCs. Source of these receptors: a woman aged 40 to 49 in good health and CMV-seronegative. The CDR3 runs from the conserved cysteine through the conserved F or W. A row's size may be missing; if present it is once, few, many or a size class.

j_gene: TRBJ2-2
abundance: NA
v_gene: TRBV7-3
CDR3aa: CASSLGHQFGTGELFF

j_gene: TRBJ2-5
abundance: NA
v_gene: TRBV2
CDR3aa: CAGLDTYQETQYF

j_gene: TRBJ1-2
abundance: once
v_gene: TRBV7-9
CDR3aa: CASSAGTQGFSGYTF

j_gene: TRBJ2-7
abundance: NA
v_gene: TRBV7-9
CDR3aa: CASSLVSGIDEQYF

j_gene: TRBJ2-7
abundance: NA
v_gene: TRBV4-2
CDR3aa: CASSQELASYEQYF

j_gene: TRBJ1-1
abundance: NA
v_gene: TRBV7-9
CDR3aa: CASSSTGTEAFF

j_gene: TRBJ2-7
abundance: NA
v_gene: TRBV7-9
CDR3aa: CASHSVNSYEQYF

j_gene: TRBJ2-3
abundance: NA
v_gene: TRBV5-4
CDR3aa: CASSLLAGRSTDTQYF

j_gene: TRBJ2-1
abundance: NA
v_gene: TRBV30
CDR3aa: CAWSVGLAGIYEQFF

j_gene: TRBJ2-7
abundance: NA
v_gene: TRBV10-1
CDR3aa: CASSEQRGFSYEQYF

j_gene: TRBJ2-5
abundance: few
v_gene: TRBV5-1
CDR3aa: CASSLVDSQETQYF

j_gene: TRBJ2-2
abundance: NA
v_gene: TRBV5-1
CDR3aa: CASSLQGPGELFF

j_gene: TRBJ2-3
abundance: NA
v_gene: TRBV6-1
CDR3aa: CASKRDTQYF

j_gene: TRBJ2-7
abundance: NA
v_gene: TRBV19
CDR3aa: CASSMTGSSYEQYF

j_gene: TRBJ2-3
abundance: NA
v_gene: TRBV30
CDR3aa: CAWSVIGGTDTQYF

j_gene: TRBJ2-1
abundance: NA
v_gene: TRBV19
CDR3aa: CASSTGKGAVFLNEQFF

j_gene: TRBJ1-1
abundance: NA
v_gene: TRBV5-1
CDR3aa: CASSLDPVVNTEAFF

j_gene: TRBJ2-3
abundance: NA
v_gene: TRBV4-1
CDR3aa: CASSQVATTDTQYF

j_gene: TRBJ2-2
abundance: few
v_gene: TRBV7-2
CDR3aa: CASSRGQEANTGELFF

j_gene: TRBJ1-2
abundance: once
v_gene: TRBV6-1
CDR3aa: CASILKEGARYGYTF

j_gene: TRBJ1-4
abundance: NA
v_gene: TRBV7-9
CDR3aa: CSSSLASSRDLTEKLFF

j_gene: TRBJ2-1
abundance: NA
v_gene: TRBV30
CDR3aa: CACSSGSYNEQFF

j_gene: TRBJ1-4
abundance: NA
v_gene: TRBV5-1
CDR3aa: CASSLERKTTGGYEKLFF

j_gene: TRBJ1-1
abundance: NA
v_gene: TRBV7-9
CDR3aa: CASSLGGLLMNTEAFF

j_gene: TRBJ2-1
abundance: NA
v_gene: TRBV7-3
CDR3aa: CASSLTSALTGEQFF

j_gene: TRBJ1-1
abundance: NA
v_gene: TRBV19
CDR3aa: CASSKSRTGLNTEAFF

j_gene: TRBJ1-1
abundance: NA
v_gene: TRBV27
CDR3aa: CASSLSDRYTEAFF

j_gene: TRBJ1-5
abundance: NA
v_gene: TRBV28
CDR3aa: CASSQRKGGNQPQHF

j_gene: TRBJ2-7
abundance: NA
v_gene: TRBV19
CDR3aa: CASSIGSREQYF

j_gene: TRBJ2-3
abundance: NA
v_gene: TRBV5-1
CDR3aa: CASSQLLAGDADTQYF

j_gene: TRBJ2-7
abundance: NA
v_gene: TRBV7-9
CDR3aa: CSYQDGLTYEQYF

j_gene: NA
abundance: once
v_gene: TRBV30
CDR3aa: CAWSKSGSNYEQYF

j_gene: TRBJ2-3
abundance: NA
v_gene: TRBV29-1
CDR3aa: CSVEDRDYF

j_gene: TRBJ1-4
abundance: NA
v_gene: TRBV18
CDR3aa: CASSPPGTANEKLFF

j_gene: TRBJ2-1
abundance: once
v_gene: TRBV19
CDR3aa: CASSTYSYNEQFF

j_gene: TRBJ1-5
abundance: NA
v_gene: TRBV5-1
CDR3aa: CASSLFAGSGQPQHF

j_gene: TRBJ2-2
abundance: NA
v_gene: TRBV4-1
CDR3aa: CASSQGLAENTGELFF

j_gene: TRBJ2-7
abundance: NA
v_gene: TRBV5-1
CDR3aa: CASSTNSGTSYEQYF

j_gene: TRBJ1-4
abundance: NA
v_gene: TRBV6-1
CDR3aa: CASTQGGFREKLFF

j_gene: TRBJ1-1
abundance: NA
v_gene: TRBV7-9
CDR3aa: CSSSPAGQYTEAFF

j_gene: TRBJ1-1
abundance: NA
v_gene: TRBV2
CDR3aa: CASSRTGGIVTEAFF

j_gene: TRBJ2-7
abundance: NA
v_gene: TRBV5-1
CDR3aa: CASSPGKDYEQYF

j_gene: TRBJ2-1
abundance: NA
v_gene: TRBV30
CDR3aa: CAWRPVGREGRVEQFF

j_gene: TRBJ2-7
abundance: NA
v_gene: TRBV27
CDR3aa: CASSLRGRGNEQYF

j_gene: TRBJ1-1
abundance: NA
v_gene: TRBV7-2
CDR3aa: CASIPGIMNTEAFF

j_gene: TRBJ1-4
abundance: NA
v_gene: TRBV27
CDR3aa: CASGTGSEKLFF

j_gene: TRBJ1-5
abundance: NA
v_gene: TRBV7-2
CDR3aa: CASSLGQGRNQPQHF

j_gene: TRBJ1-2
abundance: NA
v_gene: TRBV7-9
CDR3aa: CASSLARLRGYTF

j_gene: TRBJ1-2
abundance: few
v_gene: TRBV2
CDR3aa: CASREEQGDGYTF